Listed below are T cell receptor beta chains from one sample, sequenced in a study of TIL therapy for anti-PD-1-resistant metastatic lung cancer. Some clones are missing from TCRdb's copy, which holds only in-frame ones; the method was immunoSEQ multiplex PCR. The sample yields over 20,000 clones, around 76% seen once. The sequencing here drew on blood, taken at baseline. All receptors come from a person aged 25 to 80 with non-small cell lung cancer. The CDR3 runs from the conserved cysteine through the conserved F or W. D genes are given only for firm matches. Expanded clones are given a class, and other clones once, few, many or no size at all.

>TRBD1|TRBJ1-2|TRBV5-4|-
CASSSTGAYGYTF
TGTGCCAGCAGCTCCACAGGGGCCTATGGCTACACCTTC
>TRBD2|TRBJ2-2|TRBV6-6|-
CASGRGSPRAGELFF
TGTGCCAGTGGGAGGGGAAGCCCTAGAGCCGGGGAGCTGTTTTTT
>TRBD1|TRBJ1-2|TRBV10-3|-
CAIQGTENGYTF
TGTGCCATCCAAGGGACAGAGAATGGCTACACCTTC
>TRBD2|TRBJ2-7|TRBV5-1|-
CASSFVSGLAGVPYEQYF
TGCGCCAGCAGCTTCGTTTCCGGGCTAGCGGGGGTTCCCTACGAGCAGTACTTC
>-|TRBJ1-5|TRBV18|-
CASSPGPGNQPQHF
TGTGCCAGCTCACCAGGGCCAGGCAATCAGCCCCAGCATTTT
>-|TRBJ2-2|TRBV27|once
CASSWGQGTGELFF
TGTGCCAGCAGTTGGGGGCAAGGCACCGGGGAGCTGTTTTTT
>-|TRBJ1-5|TRBV2|once
CASSAGPSNQPQHF
TGTGCCAGCAGCGCGGGACCGTCCAATCAGCCCCAGCATTTT
>TRBD1|TRBJ1-6|TRBV19|-
CASSTGQGNSPLHF
TGTGCCAGTAGTACGGGACAGGGGAACTCACCCCTCCACTTT
>-|TRBJ2-7|TRBV27|-
CASSKPPDSYEQYF
TGTGCCAGCAGTAAACCCCCGGACAGCTACGAGCAGTACTTC
>-|TRBJ2-7|TRBV30|-
CAWSPRWARNSYEQYF
TGTGCCTGGAGTCCTCGGTGGGCCCGAAACTCCTACGAGCAGTACTTC
>-|TRBJ1-5|TRBV2|-
CASSESWDTSNQPQHF
TGTGCCAGCAGTGAGAGTTGGGACACTAGCAATCAGCCCCAGCATTTT
>TRBD1|TRBJ1-2|TRBV2|-
CASRGGTGVQYGYTF
TGTGCCAGCAGGGGGGGGACAGGGGTTCAATATGGCTACACCTTC
>-|TRBJ2-1|TRBV7-9|-
CASSILGSTGDEQFF
TGTGCCAGCAGCATTTTGGGGTCCACGGGGGATGAGCAGTTCTTC
>-|TRBJ2-2|TRBV6-1|-
CASSRTGAGELFF
TGTGCCAGCAGCCGGACGGGCGCGGGGGAGCTGTTTTTT
>TRBD2|TRBJ2-5|TRBV9|-
CASSVSPAGETQYF
TGTGCCAGCAGCGTAAGCCCAGCGGGGGAGACCCAGTACTTC
>-|TRBJ2-7|TRBV29-1|-
CSVEFGTYEQYF
TGCAGCGTTGAGTTCGGGACCTACGAGCAGTACTTC
>-|TRBJ1-5|TRBV28|few
CASSSTMGGNQPQHF
TGTGCCAGCAGTTCGACAATGGGGGGCAATCAGCCCCAGCATTTT
>-|TRBJ1-5|TRBV28|-
CASVPAVSNQPQHF
TGTGCCAGCGTTCCGGCAGTTAGCAATCAGCCCCAGCATTTT
>-|TRBJ2-7|TRBV7-2|once
CASSSHYEQYF
TGTGCCAGCAGCTCCCACTACGAGCAGTACTTC
>-|TRBJ1-1|TRBV29-1|-
CSGRGIGTEAFF
TGCAGCGGTAGGGGAATCGGCACTGAAGCTTTCTTT
>-|TRBJ2-5|TRBV5-1|-
CASSRGGPEETQYF
TGCGCCAGCAGCCGAGGGGGTCCCGAAGAGACCCAGTACTTC
>-|TRBJ1-1|TRBV4-3|-
CASSQDWGARAFF
TGCGCCAGCAGCCAAGATTGGGGGGCCAGAGCTTTCTTT
>-|TRBJ1-2|TRBV19|-
CASSIGAGHPGDYTF
TGTGCCAGTAGTATTGGCGCGGGACATCCAGGCGACTACACCTTC
>-|TRBJ1-2|TRBV29-1|-
CSVDRGTQGYTF
TGCAGCGTTGATAGGGGGACGCAAGGCTACACCTTC
>TRBD2|TRBJ2-3|TRBV29-1|-
CSVGTSAWGTDTQYF
TGCAGCGTTGGGACTAGCGCCTGGGGCACAGATACGCAGTATTTT
>-|TRBJ1-6|TRBV9|-
CASSVVGDNSPLHF
TGTGCCAGCAGCGTAGTAGGGGATAATTCACCCCTCCACTTT
>-|TRBJ1-1|TRBV27|-
CASSLSWGSTEAFF
TGTGCCAGCAGTTTATCCTGGGGTAGCACTGAAGCTTTCTTT
>-|TRBJ2-5|TRBV19|-
CASSMTDRTQTQYF
TGTGCCAGTAGTATGACAGACCGGACGCAGACCCAGTACTTC